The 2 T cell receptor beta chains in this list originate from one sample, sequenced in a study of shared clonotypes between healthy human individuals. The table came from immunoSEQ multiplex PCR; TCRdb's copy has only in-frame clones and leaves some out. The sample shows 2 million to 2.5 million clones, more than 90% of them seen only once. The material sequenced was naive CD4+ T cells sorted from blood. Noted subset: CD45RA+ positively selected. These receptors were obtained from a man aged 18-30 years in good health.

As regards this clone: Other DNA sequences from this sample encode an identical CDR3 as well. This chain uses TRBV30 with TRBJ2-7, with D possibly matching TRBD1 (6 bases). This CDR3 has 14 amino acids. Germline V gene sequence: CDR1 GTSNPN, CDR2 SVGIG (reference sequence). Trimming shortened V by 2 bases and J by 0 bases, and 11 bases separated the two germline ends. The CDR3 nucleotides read TGTGCCTGGAGTAGGGGGACAAGCTCCTACGAGCAGTACTTC. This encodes CAWSRGTSSYEQYF.

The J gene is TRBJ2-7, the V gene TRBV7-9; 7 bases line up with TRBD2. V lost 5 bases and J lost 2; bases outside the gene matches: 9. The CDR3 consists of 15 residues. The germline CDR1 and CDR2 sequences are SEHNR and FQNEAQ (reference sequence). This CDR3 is CASSLRGGEPYEQYF. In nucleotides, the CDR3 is TGTGCCAGCAGCCTAAGGGGAGGGGAGCCCTACGAGCAGTACTTC.